This entry is about one T cell receptor beta chain. The antigen remains undetermined. The germline V and J ends were trimmed by 1 base and 2 bases, with 11 bases remaining between them. Germline lookup yields CDR1 SGDLS and CDR2 YYNGEE. The CDR3 is 15 residues long. The data were produced by immunoSEQ multiplex PCR, yet TCRdb's version contains in-frame clones alone and is incomplete. The sample yields some 320,000 clones, around 84% seen once. The sample is drawn from a study of Ad26.COV2.S vaccination and SARS-CoV-2 variants. Study-level points and caveats: After vaccination, substantial breadth of spike-specific CD8+ and CD4+ responses was reported. For non-spike TCRs, breadth in vaccine recipients resembled that in placebo recipients.

The treatment denotes: some 20 received Ad26.COV2.S at low or high dose, single or two shots; several received placebo; per-sample allocation not given. Sampling took place 63 days after the first vaccine or placebo injection. An Ad26 vector was used to express Wuhan-strain SARS-CoV-2 spike as the vaccine. This chain links TRBV9 with TRBJ2-3; D remains unclear. Sequencing was performed on peripheral blood, taken in a trial of Ad26.COV2.S vaccine versus placebo. This receptor was obtained from a person between 18 and 65 years old who received the Ad26.COV2.S COVID-19 vaccine or a placebo. CDR3 sequence (DNA): TGTGCCAGCAGCGTAAGTCCCGGATACACAGATACGCAGTATTTT. Translation gives CASSVSPGYTDTQYF. The full variable domain, its missing parts supplied by reference TRBV9 and TRBJ2-3, is DSGVTQTPKHLITATGQRVTLRCSPRSGDLSVYWYQQSLDQGLQFLIQYYNGEERAKGNILERFSAQQFPDLHSELNLSSLELGDSALYFCASSVSPGYTDTQYFGPGTRLTVL.